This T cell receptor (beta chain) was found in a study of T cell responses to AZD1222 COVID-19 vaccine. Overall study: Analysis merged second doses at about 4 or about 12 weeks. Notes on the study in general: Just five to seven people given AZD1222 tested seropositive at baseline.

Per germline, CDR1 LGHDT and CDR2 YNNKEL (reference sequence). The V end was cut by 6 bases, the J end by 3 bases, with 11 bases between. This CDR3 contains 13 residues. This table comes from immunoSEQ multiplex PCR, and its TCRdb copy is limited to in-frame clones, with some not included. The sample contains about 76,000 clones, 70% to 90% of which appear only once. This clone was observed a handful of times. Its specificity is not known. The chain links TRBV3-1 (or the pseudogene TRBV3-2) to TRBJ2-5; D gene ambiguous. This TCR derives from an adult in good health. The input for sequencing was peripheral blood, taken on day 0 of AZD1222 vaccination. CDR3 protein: CASSGAAKETQYF. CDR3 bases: TGTGCCAGCAGTGGAGCAGCCAAAGAGACCCAGTACTTC.